Each of the 16 T cell receptor beta chains below was sequenced from the same sample in a study of T cells in women clearing cervical HPV infection. Using immunoSEQ multiplex PCR, the repertoire was profiled, and TCRdb retains in-frame clones only, with some absent. Its table records 30,000 or so clones. Sequences were obtained from blood buffy coat. These TCRs come from a woman aged 18 to 75 with a cervical HPV16 infection that either progressed to CIN3+ or cleared (not recorded which).

In the case of this clone: The sequenced fragment ends 3 residues before the CDR3 boundary, so the rest is inferred from the germline J gene. This chain uses TRBV20-1 with TRBJ2-7; 9 positions match TRBD1. The CDR3 length is 15 residues. Trimming at V came to 3 bases and at J to 2 bases, leaving 8 bases not matched to a gene. CDR1 and CDR2 (germline): DFQATT, SNEGSKA (reference sequence). The CDR3 sequence is CSASGVGTGTYEQYF. The part of the CDR3 DNA that was read is TGCAGTGCTAGCGGCGTCGGGACAGGGACCTACGAG.

Worth noting for this clone: The read ends 3 residues early relative to the CDR3; the germline J gene fills the gap. The V and J genes are TRBV5-1 and TRBJ2-1; 9 positions agree with TRBD2. J gave up 4 bases and V 6 bases, and 5 bases lay outside the gene matches. This CDR3 has 14 residues. CDR1 is SGHRS, CDR2 YFSETQ, per germline. Here the CDR3 reads CASNPAGGYNEQFF. The DNA read from the CDR3 is TGCGCCAGCAACCCAGCGGGAGGTTACAATGAG. Variable domain in full (rest from reference TRBV5-1 and TRBJ2-1): KAGVTQTPRYLIKTRGQQVTLSCSPISGHRSVSWYQQTPGQGLQFLFEYFSETQRNKGNFPGRFSGRQFSNSRSEMNVSTLELGDSALYLCASNPAGGYNEQFFGPGTRLTVL.

On this clone itself: The CDR3 end is not reached by the read, which stops 3 residues before it; the germline J gene fills it in. This sample includes further DNA sequences coding for the same CDR3. The chain couples TRBV7-3 to TRBJ2-5, with 12 bases matching TRBD2. This CDR3 region has 16 residues. V lost 4 bases to trimming and J lost 5 bases; unmatched junction nucleotides: 8. Germline lookup yields CDR1 SGHTA and CDR2 FQGTGA. Partial CDR3 DNA: TGTGCCAGCAGCTCCCCGGGACTAGCGGGTGGTGAGACC. Translation gives CASSSPGLAGGET. The complete CDR3 protein is CASSSPGLAGGETQYF.

Turning to this clone: Read coverage stops 3 residues before the CDR3 terminus; the germline J gene supplies the remainder. The chain joins TRBV5-5 to TRBJ2-7; 7 nucleotides align to TRBD2. Per germline, CDR1 SGHKS and CDR2 YYEKEE (reference sequence). The length of the CDR3 is 15 residues. V lost 2 bases, J lost 4 bases, and 9 bases stayed unmatched. Here the CDR3 reads CASSFQGGQGYEQYF. Partial CDR3 DNA: TGTGCCAGCAGCTTTCAGGGAGGGCAAGGTTACGAG. Full variable domain (remainder filled in from reference TRBV5-5 and TRBJ2-7): DAGVTQSPTHLIKTRGQQVTLRCSPISGHKSVSWYQQVLGQGPQFIFQYYEKEERGRGNFPDRFSARQFPNYSSELNVNALLLGDSALYLCASSFQGGQGYEQYFGPGTRLTVT.

In the case of this clone: The sequence runs out 3 residues before the end of the CDR3; the remainder is reconstructed from the germline J gene. The chain combines TRBV2 with TRBJ1-2; D gene uncertain. The germline gives CDR1 SNHLY, CDR2 FYNNEI. This CDR3 is built from 15 residues. CDR3 bases read: TGTGCCAGCAGTGGACTAGCGGGCGCAAAAGATGAC. It yields the protein CASSGLAGAKDD. The complete CDR3 protein is CASSGLAGAKDDYTF.

Worth noting for this clone: The read ends 3 residues before the CDR3 terminus; that terminus is restored from the germline J gene. The chain joins TRBV7-3 to TRBJ2-2, with D possibly being TRBD2 (6 bases). V was shortened by 3 bases and J by 5 bases, with 13 bases between the two germline ends. CDR3 length: 15 amino acids. The germline gives CDR1 SGHTA, CDR2 FQGTGA. CDR3 residues: CASSFNSGGTGELFF. CDR3 DNA (partial): TGTGCCAGCAGCTTTAATAGCGGAGGAACCGGGGAG. The full variable domain, in which reference TRBV7-3 and TRBJ2-2 provide the parts outside the CDR3, is GAGVSQTPSNKVTEKGKYVELRCDPISGHTALYWYRQSLGQGPEFLIYFQGTGAADDSGLPNDRFFAVRPEGSVSTLKIQRTERGDSAVYLCASSFNSGGTGELFFGEGSRLTVL.

In the case of this clone: The read finishes 3 residues shy of the CDR3 end, and the germline J gene is used to complete it. Other DNA sequences in this specimen translate into the identical CDR3. The V call is TRBV30, the J call TRBJ1-3; D may be TRBD1 (5 bases). The germline CDR1 and CDR2 sequences are GTSNPN and SVGIG (reference sequence). The CDR3 covers 19 residues. V dropped 4 bases and J dropped 0 bases, with 25 bases sitting between them. Incomplete CDR3 DNA: TGTGCCTGGAACCGAGTAGGGACTATCGGCTTACCCTCTGGAAACACC. Translating gives CAWNRVGTIGLPSGNT. From start to end, the CDR3 is CAWNRVGTIGLPSGNTIYF.

About this clone itself: The CDR3 end is not reached by the read, which stops 3 residues before it; the germline J gene fills it in. The rearrangement links TRBV19 to TRBJ1-5; TRBD1 is a possible D gene (6 bases). The ends were cut back, 9 bases at V and 4 bases at J, with 22 bases in the middle. Per germline, CDR1 LNHDA and CDR2 SQIVND (reference sequence). CDR3 length: 16 residues. CDR3 protein: CASEGGGGRGNQPQHF. CDR3 bases read: TGTGCCAGCGAGGGGGGCGGGGGCCGTGGAAATCAGCCC.

The CDR3 DNA, read in part, is TGTGCCAGCAGACCTGAAGGGACTTTTGCTGAA. As protein: CASRPEGTFAE. The full CDR3 protein is CASRPEGTFAEAFF. The chain has TRBV7-9 and TRBJ1-1; possibly TRBD1 for D (5 bases). The read terminates 3 residues ahead of where the CDR3 ends, so the germline J gene completes it. CDR3 length: 14 amino acids. CDR1 and CDR2 from the germline V gene are SEHNR and FQNEAQ (reference sequence). V lost 6 bases and J lost 6, with 17 bases in between.

About this clone: The read ends 3 residues before the CDR3 terminus; that terminus is restored from the germline J gene. The chain combines TRBV18 with TRBJ1-1; 7 nucleotides line up with TRBD1. Trimming cost V 3 bases and J 1 base; bases outside gene matches: 2. CDR3 length: 14 residues. Germline V gene data show CDR1 as KGHSH and CDR2 as LQKENI. The CDR3 is CASSPRGENTEAFF. The sequenced CDR3 bases are TGTGCCAGCTCACCCAGGGGGGAGAACACTGAA.

On this clone: The read comes to an end 3 residues before the CDR3 does, leaving the germline J gene to fill in the end. This chain joins TRBV19 and TRBJ1-2, with a weak D call TRBD1 (5 bases). The CDR3 loop spans 14 amino acids. The V gene's germline CDR1 is LNHDA and CDR2 SQIVND (reference sequence). This chain's CDR3 is CATTGTSGINDYTF. The CDR3 bases that were read are TGTGCCACGACCGGGACTAGCGGGATCAATGAC.

As for this clone: The read ends 3 residues early relative to the CDR3; the germline J gene fills the gap. The V call is TRBV7-9, the J call TRBJ1-2; D may be TRBD1 (6 bases). The CDR3 spans 12 residues. Germline loops: CDR1 SEHNR, CDR2 FQNEAQ (reference sequence). V was pared by 4 bases and J by 5 bases, with 8 bases between. CDR3 in amino acids: CASSSTGYGYTF. The CDR3 DNA, read in part, is TGTGCCAGCAGCTCTACAGGGTATGGC.

Points on this clone: The missing CDR3 end, 3 residues past where the read stops, is filled in from the germline J gene. The chain has TRBV13 and TRBJ2-7; 8 bases line up with TRBD1. Germline assignment: CDR1 PRHDT and CDR2 FYEKMQ (reference sequence). Trimming at V came to 4 bases and at J to 0 bases, leaving 8 bases not matched to a gene. This CDR3 is built from 16 residues. The part of the CDR3 DNA that was read is TGTGCCAGCAGCTCCTCCCCGACAGGGGCCTCCTACGAG. Its protein is CASSSSPTGASYE. The CDR3 reads in full as CASSSSPTGASYEQYF.

The chain's CDR3 is CASSLWGQKNTIYF. CDR3 bases read: TGTGCCAGCAGTTTATGGGGACAGAAAAACACC. The chain has TRBV28 and TRBJ1-3, with 7 bases lining up with TRBD1. The read ends 3 residues early relative to the CDR3; the germline J gene fills the gap. Trimming cost V 0 bases and J 6 bases; bases outside gene matches: 2. Germline V gene lookup returns CDR1 MDHEN and CDR2 SYDVKM. The CDR3 sequence is 14 residues long.

With regard to this clone: The read gets to within 3 residues of the CDR3 end, and the germline J gene fills in the rest. This rearrangement joins TRBV5-1 to TRBJ1-2, with 9 bases matching TRBD1. The CDR3 is 17 amino acids. CDR1 is SGHRS and CDR2 is YFSETQ in the germline V gene. V shed 4 bases and J 4 bases; nucleotides not matched to a gene: 14. CDR3 region: CASSDTAGTGRFYGYTF. The part of the CDR3 DNA that was read is TGCGCCAGCAGCGACACCGCCGGGACAGGGAGATTCTATGGC.

CDR3: CASSELAGGTGELFF. CDR3 DNA (partial): TGTGCCAGCAGTGAACTAGCGGGGGGCACCGGGGAG. The chain is built from TRBV6-1 and TRBJ2-2; 11 bases are shared with TRBD2. The CDR3 end is not reached by the read, which stops 3 residues before it; the germline J gene fills it in. With 2 bases clipped from V and 4 bases from J, the junction kept 0 bases outside the gene matches. Germline V gene lookup returns CDR1 MNHNS and CDR2 SASEGT. This CDR3 spans 15 amino acids.